This T cell receptor beta chain was recovered during a study of T cell responses to AZD1222 COVID-19 vaccine (dated by TCRdb to about 2021). About the investigation overall: A total of 233 trial participants underwent TCR sequencing, of whom 200 to 220 had received two doses of AZD1222 and approximately 26 had received two doses of the MenACWY control vaccine. Trial participants were enrolled by age into 18-55, 56-69 and 70-plus year subgroups, with around 140, 26 and 57 TCR-sequenced participants respectively. Overall study outcomes, separate from this receptor: Conclusions about previously exposed vaccinees are limited because only five to seven AZD1222 recipients were SARS-CoV-2 seropositive at baseline. Epitopes outside the regions mutated in the B.1.351 and B.1.1.7 variants were reportedly recognized by nearly half of the unique spike-specific TCRs. Most participants were white British and females outnumbered males, and the authors suggested that clonal diversity may have been underestimated. The vaccine-associated CD4 TCRs covered the entire spike protein, and the dominant responses fell in regions 160-218 and 743-854. After two AZD1222 doses, spike-specific TCR breadth and depth were significantly higher than at day 0 and than in MenACWY recipients. Because no samples from the day 14 peak response were available, repertoires could be characterized only after the peak T cell response. In the small 56-69-year group, the increase in depth fell short of significance, most likely because of low power.

What this sample's time point label stands for: about 28 days (+/-7) after the second vaccine dose. The treatment or condition label here, explained by the study, means: meningococcal conjugate vaccine given as trial control. The vaccinee samples were drawn from two UK trials, COV001 and COV002, one of which was a single-blind randomized controlled phase 2/3 trial testing AZD1222 (ChAdOx1 nCoV-19) in healthy adults. Trial participant PBMC samples were collected at day 0 and day 28 after the second dose for TCRbeta chain sequencing. Comments on this clone: What this receptor recognizes is not known. Per-base quality was not reported, and no clone a single base away is much larger than it.

The CDR3 regions of human TCRbeta chains were subjected to immunosequencing. In the source study's methods: Repertoire TCRs were checked for matches against a reference library of SARS-CoV-2-specific TCRs that had been generated using the MIRA antigen-specificity platform. Breadth meant the fraction of unique TCRs that were SARS-CoV-2-associated, whereas depth meant the fraction of total T cells that were SARS-CoV-2-associated. Using the MIRA data, each spike-specific TCR was assigned both to the spike region to which the TCR was reactive and to a CD4 or CD8 class. Log10-transformed breadth and depth values were compared by one-way ANOVA with Sidak's multiple comparisons tests. TCRdb took over this immuneACCESS table, retaining in-frame rearrangements with V and J assigned. Such tables are incomplete; in checked studies, under half of the missing clones stem from an unresolved V gene, and the remainder is unexplained. V, J and clone size are taken as reported in that table, and D and trimming were inferred from the DNA itself. The sample table lists some 150,000 clones, around 90% of them with a count of one. About 4.9% of the sample lies in the top ten.

Trimming removed 3 bases from V and 4 bases from J, leaving 9 bases between the germline ends. Sequences LGHDT (CDR1) and YNNKEL (CDR2) are obtained from the germline V gene (reference sequence). CDR3 length: 14 amino acids, cysteine to phenylalanine. Only the CDR3 DNA is retained, 42 bases long and in frame from the first base. The chain was built from TRBV3-1 (or the pseudogene TRBV3-2) and TRBJ1-4; the D gene assignment is ambiguous. Source: peripheral blood, taken 28 days after the second dose of the MenACWY control vaccine. The sequence derives from an adult who received the MenACWY meningococcal vaccine as a control. The CDR3 is CASSHGFLNEKLFF. The sequence in DNA is TGTGCCAGCAGCCACGGATTCCTTAATGAAAAACTGTTTTTT.